What follows is one TCR beta chain and its context. Its antigen remains unidentified. These data originate in a study of T cell repertoires in cytomegalovirus infection. The germline gives CDR1 MGHRA, CDR2 YSYEKL. V gave up 1 base and J gave up 4 bases, with 13 bases separating them. The CDR3 sequence is 15 residues long. TCRdb recomputed calls from the reads with MiXCR, one row per CDR3 protein. The repertoire has roughly 920,000 distinct CDR3 sequences, roughly 31% of them found once; the top ten carry more than 13%. This specimen consisted of cultured CD8+ T cells from PBMCs, obtained from culture after CMV antigen stimulation. The receptor was isolated from a human donor in good health (CMV status not recorded). Some clones in this sample may be carry-over from other donors' samples. This sequence joins TRBV4-1 and TRBJ1-2, with D possibly matching TRBD1 (5 bases). This chain's CDR3 is CASSQVVGESYGYTF. The CDR3 coding sequence is TGCGCCAGCAGCCAAGTAGTAGGGGAATCCTATGGCTACACCTTC.